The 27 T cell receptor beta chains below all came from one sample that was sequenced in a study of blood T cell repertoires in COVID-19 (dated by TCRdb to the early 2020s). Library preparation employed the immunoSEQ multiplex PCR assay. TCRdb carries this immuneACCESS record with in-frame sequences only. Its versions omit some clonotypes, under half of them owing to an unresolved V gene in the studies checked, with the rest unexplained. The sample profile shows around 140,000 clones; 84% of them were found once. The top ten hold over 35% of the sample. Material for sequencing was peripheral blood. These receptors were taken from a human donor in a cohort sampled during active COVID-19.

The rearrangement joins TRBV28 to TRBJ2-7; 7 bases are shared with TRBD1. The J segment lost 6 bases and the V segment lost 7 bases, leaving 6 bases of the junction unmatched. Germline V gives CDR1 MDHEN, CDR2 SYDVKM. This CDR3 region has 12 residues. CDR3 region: CASTTGLREQYF. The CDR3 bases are TGTGCCAGCACGACAGGGCTTCGCGAGCAGTACTTC.

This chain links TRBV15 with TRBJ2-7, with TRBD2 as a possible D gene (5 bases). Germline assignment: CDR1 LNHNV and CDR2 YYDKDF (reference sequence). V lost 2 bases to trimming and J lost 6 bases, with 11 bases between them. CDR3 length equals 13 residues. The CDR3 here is CATSRQEAGEQYF. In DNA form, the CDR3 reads TGTGCCACCAGCAGACAGGAGGCAGGCGAGCAGTACTTC.

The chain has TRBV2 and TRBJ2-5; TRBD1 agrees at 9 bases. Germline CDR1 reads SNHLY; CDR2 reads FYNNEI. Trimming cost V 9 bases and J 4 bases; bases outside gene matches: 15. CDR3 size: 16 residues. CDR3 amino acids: CASRTTGRTGAETQYF. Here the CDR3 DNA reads TGTGCCAGTCGGACCACGGGGAGGACAGGGGCAGAGACCCAGTACTTC.

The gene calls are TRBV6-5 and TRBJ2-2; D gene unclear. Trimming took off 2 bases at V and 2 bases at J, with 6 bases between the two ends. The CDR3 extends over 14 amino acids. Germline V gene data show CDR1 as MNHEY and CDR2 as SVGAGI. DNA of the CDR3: TGTGCCAGCAGTTACGGGCCAAACACCGGGGAGCTGTTTTTT. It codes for CASSYGPNTGELFF.

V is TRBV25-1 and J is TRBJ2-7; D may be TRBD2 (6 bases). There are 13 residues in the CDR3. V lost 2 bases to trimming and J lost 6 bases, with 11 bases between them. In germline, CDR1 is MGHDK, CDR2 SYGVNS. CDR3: CASSEGHSGEQYF. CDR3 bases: TGTGCCAGCAGTGAAGGGCATAGCGGCGAGCAGTACTTC.

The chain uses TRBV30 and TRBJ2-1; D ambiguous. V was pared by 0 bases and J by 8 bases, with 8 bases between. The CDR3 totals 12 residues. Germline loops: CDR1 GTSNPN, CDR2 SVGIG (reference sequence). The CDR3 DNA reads TGTGCCTGGAGTGTAAGAGGAGATGAGCAGTTCTTC. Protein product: CAWSVRGDEQFF. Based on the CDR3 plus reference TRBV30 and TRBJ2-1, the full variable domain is SQTIHQWPATLVQPVGSPLSLECTVEGTSNPNLYWYRQAAGRGLQLLFYSVGIGQISSEVPQNLSASRPQDRQFILSSKKLLLSDSGFYLCAWSVRGDEQFFGPGTRLTVL.

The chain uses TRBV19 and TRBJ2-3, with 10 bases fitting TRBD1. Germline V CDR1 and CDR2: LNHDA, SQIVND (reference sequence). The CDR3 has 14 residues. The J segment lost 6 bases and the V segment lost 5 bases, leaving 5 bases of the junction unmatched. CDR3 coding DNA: TGTGCCAGTAGTGGACAGGGGGTTGGGGATACGCAGTATTTT. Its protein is CASSGQGVGDTQYF.

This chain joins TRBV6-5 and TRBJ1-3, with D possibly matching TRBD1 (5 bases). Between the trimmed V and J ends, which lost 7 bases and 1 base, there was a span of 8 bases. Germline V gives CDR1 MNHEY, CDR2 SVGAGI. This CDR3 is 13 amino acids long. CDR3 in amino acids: CASIGGSGNTIYF. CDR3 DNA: TGTGCCAGCATCGGGGGATCTGGAAACACCATATATTTT.

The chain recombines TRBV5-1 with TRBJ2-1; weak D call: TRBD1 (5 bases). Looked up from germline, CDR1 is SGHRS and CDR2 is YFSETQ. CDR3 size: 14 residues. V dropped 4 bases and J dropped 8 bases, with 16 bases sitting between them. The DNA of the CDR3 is TGCGCCAGCAGCAAGGACATCCCCGGCGATGAGCAGTTCTTC. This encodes CASSKDIPGDEQFF. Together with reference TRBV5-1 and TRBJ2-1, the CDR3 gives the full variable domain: KAGVTQTPRYLIKTRGQQVTLSCSPISGHRSVSWYQQTPGQGLQFLFEYFSETQRNKGNFPGRFSGRQFSNSRSEMNVSTLELGDSALYLCASSKDIPGDEQFFGPGTRLTVL.

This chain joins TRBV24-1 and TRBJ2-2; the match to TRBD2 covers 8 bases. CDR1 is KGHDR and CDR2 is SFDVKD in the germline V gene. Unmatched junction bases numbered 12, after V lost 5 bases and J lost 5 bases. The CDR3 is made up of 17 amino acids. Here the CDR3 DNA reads TGTGCCACCAGTGGGCCGTCGGGAGGGCCTCCGACCGGGGAGCTGTTTTTT. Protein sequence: CATSGPSGGPPTGELFF.

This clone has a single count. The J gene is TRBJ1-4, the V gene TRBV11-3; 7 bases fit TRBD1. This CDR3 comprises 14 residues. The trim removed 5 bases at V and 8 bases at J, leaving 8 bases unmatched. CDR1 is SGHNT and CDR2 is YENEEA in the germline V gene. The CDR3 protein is CASSNRDSREKLFF. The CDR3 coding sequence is TGTGCCAGCAGCAACCGGGACAGCCGGGAAAAACTGTTTTTT.

The CDR3 region has the DNA TGTGCCAGCTCACCAAAGGGGCTCCACACAGATACGCAGTATTTT. Translating gives CASSPKGLHTDTQYF. The chain employs TRBV18 and TRBJ2-3; possibly TRBD1 for D (5 bases). Trimming removed 2 bases from V and 2 bases from J, with 11 bases in between. CDR3 size: 15 residues. Germline V CDR1 and CDR2: KGHSH, LQKENI.

This CDR3 reads CASSTLYGGAAAFF. CDR3 DNA: TGTGCCAGCAGCACCCTCTATGGGGGCGCGGCGGCTTTCTTT. This chain links TRBV5-5 with TRBJ1-1, with D possibly being TRBD1 (6 bases). Between the trimmed V and J ends, which lost 4 bases and 11 bases, there was a span of 21 bases. The CDR3 covers 14 residues. Looked up from germline, CDR1 is SGHKS and CDR2 is YYEKEE (reference sequence).

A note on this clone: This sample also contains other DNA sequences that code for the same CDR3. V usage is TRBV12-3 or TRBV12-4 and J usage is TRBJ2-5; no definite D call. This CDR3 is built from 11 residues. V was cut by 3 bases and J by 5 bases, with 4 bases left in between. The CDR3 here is CASSFRETQYF. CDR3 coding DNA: TGTGCCAGCAGTTTCAGGGAGACCCAGTACTTC.

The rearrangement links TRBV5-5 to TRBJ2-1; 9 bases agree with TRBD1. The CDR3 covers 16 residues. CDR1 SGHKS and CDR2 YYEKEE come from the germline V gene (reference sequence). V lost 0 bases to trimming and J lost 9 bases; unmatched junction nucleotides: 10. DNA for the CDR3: TGTGCCAGCAGCTTGGTTGTGTGGACAGGGGAGTTTGAGCAGTTCTTC. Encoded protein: CASSLVVWTGEFEQFF.

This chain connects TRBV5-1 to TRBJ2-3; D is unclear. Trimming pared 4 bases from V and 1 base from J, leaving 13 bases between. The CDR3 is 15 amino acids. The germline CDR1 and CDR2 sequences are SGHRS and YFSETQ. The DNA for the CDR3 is TGCGCCAGCAGCCTGTCGGAGTGGGGCACAGATACGCAGTATTTT. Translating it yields CASSLSEWGTDTQYF. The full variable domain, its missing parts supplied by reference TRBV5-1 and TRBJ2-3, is KAGVTQTPRYLIKTRGQQVTLSCSPISGHRSVSWYQQTPGQGLQFLFEYFSETQRNKGNFPGRFSGRQFSNSRSEMNVSTLELGDSALYLCASSLSEWGTDTQYFGPGTRLTVL.

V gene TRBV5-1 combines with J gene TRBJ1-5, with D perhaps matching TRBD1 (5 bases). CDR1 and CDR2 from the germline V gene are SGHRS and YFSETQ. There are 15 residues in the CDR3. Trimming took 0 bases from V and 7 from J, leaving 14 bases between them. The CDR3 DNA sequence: TGCGCCAGCAGCTTGGCCGGGGGGGATAGCCAGCCCCAGCATTTT. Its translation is CASSLAGGDSQPQHF.

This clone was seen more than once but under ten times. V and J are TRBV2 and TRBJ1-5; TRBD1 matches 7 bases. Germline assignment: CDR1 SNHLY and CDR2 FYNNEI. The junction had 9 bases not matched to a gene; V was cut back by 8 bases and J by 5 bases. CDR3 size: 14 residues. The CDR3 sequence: CASRFDRVDQPQHF. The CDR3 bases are TGTGCCAGCCGCTTCGACAGGGTCGATCAGCCCCAGCATTTT.

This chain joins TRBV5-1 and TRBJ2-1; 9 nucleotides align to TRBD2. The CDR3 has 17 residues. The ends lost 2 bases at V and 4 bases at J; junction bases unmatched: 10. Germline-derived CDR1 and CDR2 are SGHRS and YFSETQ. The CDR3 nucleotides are TGCGCCAGCAGCTTAGGGGCGGGGGGGCCTAGGTACAATGAGCAGTTCTTC. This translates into CASSLGAGGPRYNEQFF.

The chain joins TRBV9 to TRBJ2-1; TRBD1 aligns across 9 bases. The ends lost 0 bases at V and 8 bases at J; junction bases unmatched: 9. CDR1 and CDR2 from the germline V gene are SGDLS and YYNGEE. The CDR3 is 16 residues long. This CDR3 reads CASSVALGQGRDEQFF. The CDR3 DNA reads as TGTGCCAGCAGCGTAGCTCTGGGACAGGGAAGGGATGAGCAGTTCTTC.

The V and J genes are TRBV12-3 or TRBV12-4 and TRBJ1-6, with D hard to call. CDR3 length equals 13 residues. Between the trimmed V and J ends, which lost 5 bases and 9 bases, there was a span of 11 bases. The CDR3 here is CASSPRSGSPLHF. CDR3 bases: TGTGCCAGCAGTCCGCGATCGGGTTCACCCCTCCACTTT.

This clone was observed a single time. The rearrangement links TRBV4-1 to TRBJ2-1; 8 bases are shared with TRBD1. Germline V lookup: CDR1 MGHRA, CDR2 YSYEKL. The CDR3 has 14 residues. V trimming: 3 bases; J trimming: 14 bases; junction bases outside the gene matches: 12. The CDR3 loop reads CASSQPGQGPWEFF. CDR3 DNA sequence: TGCGCCAGCAGCCAGCCCGGACAGGGACCTTGGGAGTTCTTC.

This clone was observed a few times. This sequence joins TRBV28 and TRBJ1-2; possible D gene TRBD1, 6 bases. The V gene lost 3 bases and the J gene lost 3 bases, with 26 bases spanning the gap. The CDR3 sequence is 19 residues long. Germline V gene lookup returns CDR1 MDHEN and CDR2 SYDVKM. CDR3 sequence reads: CASSFAIRGRGNGHYGYTF. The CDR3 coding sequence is TGTGCCAGCAGTTTCGCAATCCGGGGCAGGGGAAATGGACACTATGGCTACACCTTC.

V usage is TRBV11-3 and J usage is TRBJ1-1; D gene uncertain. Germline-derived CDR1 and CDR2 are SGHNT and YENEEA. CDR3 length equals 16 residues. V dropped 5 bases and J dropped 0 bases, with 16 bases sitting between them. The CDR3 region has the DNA TGTGCCAGCAGCCCACGATTGGGCATCGTGAACACTGAAGCTTTCTTT. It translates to CASSPRLGIVNTEAFF.

CDR3 sequence: CASRNRGRFDNEQFF. The CDR3 DNA sequence: TGTGCCAGTAGAAACAGGGGGCGCTTTGACAATGAGCAGTTCTTC. The gene calls are TRBV19 and TRBJ2-1; TRBD1 matches 9 bases. This CDR3 is built from 15 residues. The V and J ends lost 6 bases and 5 bases, in that order; junction bases with no gene match: 8. Germline-derived CDR1 and CDR2 are LNHDA and SQIVND (reference sequence).

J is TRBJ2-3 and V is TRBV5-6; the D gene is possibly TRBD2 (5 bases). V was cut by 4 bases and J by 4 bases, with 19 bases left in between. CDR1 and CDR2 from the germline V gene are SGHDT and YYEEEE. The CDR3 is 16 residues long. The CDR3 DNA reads TGTGCCAGCAGCGGGCGGGCCGGCCTTTATGCAGATACGCAGTATTTT. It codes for CASSGRAGLYADTQYF.

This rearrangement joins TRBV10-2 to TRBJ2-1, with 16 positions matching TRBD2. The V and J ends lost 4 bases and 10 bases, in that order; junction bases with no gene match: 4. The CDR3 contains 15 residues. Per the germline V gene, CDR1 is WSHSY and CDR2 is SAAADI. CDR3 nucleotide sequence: TGCGCCAGCAGTGCCGGGACTAGCGGGAGGGTGGAGCAGTTCTTC. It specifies CASSAGTSGRVEQFF.